The T cell receptor beta chain under discussion was sequenced for a study of OX40 agonist ivuxolimab in advanced cancers. This clone turned up a few times. What it binds is not known. Study-wide results and limits: Clonal expansion by week 6 occurred in CD4+ and CD8+ blood T cells (at 0.1 to 3.0 mg/kg). Expanded peripheral T-cell antigen specificity went undetermined. Low clonal expansion, among the lowest seen, marked partial responders at 0.1-3.0 mg/kg.

V gave up 8 bases and J gave up 4 bases, with 15 bases separating them. The CDR3 sequence is 14 residues long. CDR1 SNHLY and CDR2 FYNNEI come from the germline V gene. Here immunoSEQ multiplex PCR was the method, and the copy in TCRdb shows in-frame clones only, minus some. Of 20,000 to 25,000 clones in the sample, under 90% are singletons; the top ten hold more than 11%. The chain uses TRBV2 and TRBJ2-1; maybe TRBD1 (5 bases). This clonotype was sampled from an adult with an advanced solid tumor such as melanoma, head and neck, liver or kidney cancer. Here the sequenced sample was CD4+ or CD8+ T cells sorted from blood, taken in a trial of the OX40 agonist ivuxolimab. CDR3: CASLTAISYNEQFF. In DNA, the CDR3 is TGTGCCAGCCTGACAGCTATATCTTACAATGAGCAGTTCTTC.